The source of this T cell receptor (beta chain) is a study of T cells in Graves' hyperthyroidism and ophthalmopathy. TCR beta CDR3 regions were amplified from RNA transcripts. First-round RT-PCR with HTBI primers amplified the TCR CDR3 region. TCRdb reprocessed the multiplex PCR reads via MiXCR and lists one record per CDR3 protein. The repertoire holds more than 500,000 distinct CDR3 sequences, about 15% seen once, with about 15% in the top ten. The germline V gene encodes CDR1 LGHDT and CDR2 YNNKEL (reference sequence). The CDR3 loop spans 15 amino acids. Trimming removed 0 bases at V and 6 bases at J, with 11 bases between.

Input material: blood. This clonotype was obtained from a woman aged 40 to 55 with Graves' hyperthyroidism. The chain employs TRBV3-1 and TRBJ2-2; tentative D call: TRBD1 (5 bases). In DNA form, the CDR3 reads TGTGCCAGCAGCCAAGAATCAGGGATCGCCGGGGAGCTGTTTTTT. Its translation: CASSQESGIAGELFF.